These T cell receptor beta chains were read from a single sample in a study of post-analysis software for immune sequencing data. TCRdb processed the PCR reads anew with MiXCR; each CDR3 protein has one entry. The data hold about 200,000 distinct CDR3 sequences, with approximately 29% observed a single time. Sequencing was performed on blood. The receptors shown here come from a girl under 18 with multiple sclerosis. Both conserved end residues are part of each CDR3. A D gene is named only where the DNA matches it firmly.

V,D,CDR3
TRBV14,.,CASGQHGNSQHF
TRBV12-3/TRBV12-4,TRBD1,CASSFGQGTEAFF
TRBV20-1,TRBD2,CSARVGLAGTYEQYF
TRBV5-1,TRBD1,CASSSGQGFTEAFF
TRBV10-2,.,CASSEVVGEQYF
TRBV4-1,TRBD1,CASSQDRGTVLSYEQYF
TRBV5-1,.,CASSPAPEEPQHF
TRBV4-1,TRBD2,CASSQGLAGDTQYF
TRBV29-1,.,CGVLPGQGQETQYF
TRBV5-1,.,CASRPETTYNEQFF
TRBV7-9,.,CASSWDGLTGYTF
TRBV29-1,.,CGSRQSNYGYTF
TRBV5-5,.,CASSFPSEAPGANVLTF
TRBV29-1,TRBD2,CSVGGHGRGGRSYNEQFF
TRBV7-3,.,CASKGLRGLDTEAFF
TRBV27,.,CASSWGIGNIQYF
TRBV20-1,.,CSAPGGRTSTGELFF
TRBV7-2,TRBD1,CASSQGQGGRSTYEQYF
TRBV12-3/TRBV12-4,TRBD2,CASSLPAGGTQYF
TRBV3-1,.,CASSPRGTDTQYF
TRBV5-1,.,CASSFVPTDTQYF
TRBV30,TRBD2,CAGRASTDTQYF
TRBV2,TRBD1,CASSPRTGLNYGYTF
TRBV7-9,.,CASSLLDTQYF
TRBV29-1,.,CSVGLGNTEAFF
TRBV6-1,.,CASSEWGGFGETQYF